This note documents a single T cell receptor beta chain sequence. Its target is not known. Using immunoSEQ multiplex PCR, the repertoire was profiled, and TCRdb retains in-frame clones only, with some absent. The sample lists almost 70,000 clones; around 70% were seen once. In the ViraFEST assay, antigen-specific CD4+ clonotypes were identified by expansion after peptide-pool stimulation. Following an approximately ten-day culture, CD4+ T cells were purified. Subjects were given two BNT162b2 or mRNA-1273 vaccine doses. The data derive from a study of vaccination effects on CD4 cells after COVID-19. Study-level results: Few convalescent patients and no early post-infection timepoints were included in the study.

The material was CD4+ T cells from PBMCs cultured with HCoV-229E spike peptides, obtained after COVID-19 vaccination. The receptor was derived from a human donor who received a COVID-19 vaccine.

CDR3 DNA sequence: TGTGCCAGCAGCTTAGAGGCAGTGGGCATGAACACTGAAGCTTTCTTT. This gives the protein CASSLEAVGMNTEAFF. V and J are TRBV7-8 and TRBJ1-1; no firm D call. The CDR3 consists of 16 residues. Germline V gene sequence: CDR1 SGHVS, CDR2 FQNEAQ. Trimming took off 1 base at V and 0 bases at J, with 12 bases between the two ends.